This T cell receptor beta chain is from a study of T cells in women clearing cervical HPV infection. Study as a whole: Cases: HPV16-related CIN3 or worse on histology, 2 invasive cancers. Whole-study results and caveats: Associations may precede or follow infection; HPV-specific or memory T cells were not isolated.

On this clone itself: Its antigen is as yet unknown. The sample holds other DNA sequences that translate to the same CDR3.

The method was immunoSEQ multiplex PCR; TCRdb's version includes in-frame clones alone and lacks a portion of them. The table lists approximately 35,000 clones, with about 8% in the top ten. Prevalent HPV16 infections were excluded; only incident single HPV16 infections included. Sequenced sample: blood buffy coat. The source of this sequence is a woman aged 18 to 75 with a cervical HPV16 infection that either progressed to CIN3+ or cleared (not recorded which).

The part of the CDR3 DNA that was read is TGCGCCAGCAGCTCTACTTTGACAGGATTAAATGGC. Its translation: CASSSTLTGLNG. The full CDR3 sequence reads CASSSTLTGLNGYTF. The J gene is TRBJ1-2, the V gene TRBV5-1; perhaps TRBD1 as D (6 bases). The read ends 3 residues early relative to the CDR3; the germline J gene fills the gap. V shed 3 bases and J shed 6 bases, with 18 bases lying between them. CDR3 size: 15 residues. Germline-derived CDR1 and CDR2 are SGHRS and YFSETQ.